Listed below are T cell receptor beta chains from one sample, sequenced in a study of shared clonotypes between healthy human individuals. The method was immunoSEQ multiplex PCR; TCRdb's version includes in-frame clones alone and lacks a portion of them. This repertoire shows some 2,500,000 clones, 80% to 95% found once; its top ten account for about 0.41%. Specimen: naive CD4+ T cells from PBMCs. The receptors stem from a young man in good health. Some clones in this sample may be carry-over from other donors' samples. Each CDR3 is given with its conserved first and last residue. A D gene is named only where the DNA matches it firmly. Rows give clone size only sometimes, using once, few, many, or a class for an expanded clone.

j_gene | d_gene | abundance | v_gene | CDR3aa | CDR3nt
TRBJ2-5 | NA | few | TRBV11-2 | CASSLTQETQYF | TGTGCCAGCAGCTTAACCCAAGAGACCCAGTACTTC
TRBJ2-7 | NA | NA | TRBV28 | CASKGPGASYEQYF | TGTGCCAGCAAGGGTCCCGGCGCCTCCTACGAGCAGTACTTC
TRBJ1-2 | NA | NA | TRBV29-1 | CSVEGQSTNYGYTF | TGCAGCGTTGAAGGGCAGTCAACTAACTATGGCTACACCTTC
TRBJ1-2 | TRBD1 | NA | TRBV27 | CASSSSRDRIRRYGYTF | TGTGCCAGCAGTTCGTCCCGGGACAGGATCCGACGCTATGGCTACACCTTC
TRBJ1-1 | TRBD1 | NA | TRBV29-1 | CSVIGGQLRAIEAFF | TGCAGCGTTATCGGGGGACAGCTACGCGCAATTGAAGCTTTCTTT
TRBJ1-1 | NA | NA | TRBV2 | CASIVTRTEAFF | TGTGCCAGCATTGTCACAAGGACTGAAGCTTTCTTT
TRBJ1-1 | NA | NA | TRBV7-3 | CASSLTRGGTEAFF | TGTGCCAGCAGCTTAACGCGTGGGGGGACTGAAGCTTTCTTT
TRBJ1-2 | NA | NA | TRBV5-6 | CASSLGSPNGYTF | TGTGCCAGCAGCTTGGGTTCTCCGAACGGCTACACCTTC
TRBJ2-1 | TRBD2 | NA | TRBV5-1 | CASSLVSSGNYEQFF | TGCGCCAGCAGCTTGGTGTCTAGCGGGAACTATGAGCAGTTCTTC
TRBJ2-7 | TRBD1 | NA | TRBV7-3 | CASSLSGGYEQYF | TGTGCCAGCAGCTTATCAGGGGGATACGAGCAGTACTTC
TRBJ2-7 | NA | NA | TRBV27 | CASSLGQGRTYEQYF | TGTGCCAGCAGTTTAGGCCAGGGCCGTACCTACGAGCAGTACTTC
TRBJ1-1 | NA | NA | TRBV5-1 | CASSLGHPRNAEAFF | TGCGCCAGCAGCTTGGGACACCCGAGAAACGCTGAAGCTTTCTTT
TRBJ2-7 | NA | NA | TRBV7-9 | CASSLGVYEQYF | TGTGCCAGCAGCTTAGGGGTTTACGAGCAGTACTTC
TRBJ1-2 | TRBD1 | NA | TRBV19 | CASSTDRQGARVYGYTF | TGTGCCAGTAGTACGGATCGACAGGGGGCGCGGGTCTATGGCTACACCTTC
TRBJ2-5 | NA | NA | TRBV5-1 | CASSLNGGRETQYF | TGCGCCAGCAGTCTCAACGGGGGCAGGGAGACCCAGTACTTC
TRBJ1-5 | NA | NA | TRBV7-9 | CASSRPELGNQPQHF | TGTGCCAGCAGCCGTCCGGAGCTAGGCAATCAGCCCCAGCATTTT
TRBJ2-3 | NA | NA | TRBV2 | CASSESGAGSTDTQYF | TGTGCCAGCAGTGAGTCTGGGGCGGGGAGCACAGATACGCAGTATTTT
TRBJ2-7 | TRBD2 | NA | TRBV28 | CASSLGGRAYEQYF | TGTGCCAGCAGTTTAGGCGGGAGGGCCTACGAGCAGTACTTC
TRBJ2-5 | TRBD2 | NA | TRBV7-2 | CASRDGTSVEETQYF | TGTGCCAGCAGAGACGGGACTAGCGTAGAAGAGACCCAGTACTTC
TRBJ1-2 | NA | NA | TRBV25-1 | CASSSDKNYGYTF | TGTGCCAGCAGTTCCGACAAAAACTATGGCTACACCTTC
TRBJ2-7 | TRBD1 | NA | TRBV15 | CATSREKQGASEQYF | TGTGCCACCAGCAGAGAGAAGCAGGGGGCAAGCGAGCAGTACTTC